The sequence of this TCR beta chain was determined in a study of cytomegalovirus exposure and HLA in healthy donors. Study-level information: As an earlier analysis found, 180 million or so T cells yielded about 120 million unique TCR beta sequences.

Findings and limits, study-wide: One cluster of highly shared sequence variants probably arose as a sequencing artifact.

60 Vbeta and 13 Jbeta primers were used in PCR. Sequencing was performed with immunoSEQ multiplex PCR; in TCRdb, only in-frame clones are kept and a portion is missing. The sample contains some 160,000 clones, over 70% of which appear only once. This clone occurred once. As yet, its antigen is unknown. The receptor's source is a woman between 18 and 29 years old in good health and CMV-seronegative. Material: PBMCs.

CDR3 loop: CASSYGEGGNEQFF. The DNA of the CDR3 is TGTGCCAGCAGTTACGGGGAGGGGGGGAATGAGCAGTTCTTC. The chain uses TRBV6-5 and TRBJ2-1, with D possibly matching TRBD2 (7 bases). The V gene's germline CDR1 is MNHEY and CDR2 SVGAGI. CDR3 length: 14 amino acids. The V end was cut by 2 bases, the J end by 7 bases, with 12 bases between.